These 14 T cell receptor beta chains came from one sample sequenced in a study of cytomegalovirus exposure and HLA in healthy donors. In the PCR, 60 Vbeta and 13 Jbeta primers were used. Clones were read by immunoSEQ multiplex PCR, and TCRdb kept only the in-frame ones, dropping some. This table has approximately 110,000 clones, 70% appearing once. Sequencing was performed on PBMCs. These receptors came from a man aged 35 to 55 in good health and CMV-seropositive.

V is TRBV4-3 and J is TRBJ2-7, with 8 bases identical to TRBD1. V shed 0 bases, J shed 4 bases, and the junction held 5 bases outside the gene matches. Germline V gene lookup returns CDR1 LGHNA and CDR2 YSLEER. This CDR3 has 15 residues. In nucleotides, the CDR3 is TGCGCCAGCAGCCAAGATCCGCAGGGGGCTTACGAGCAGTACTTC. This sequence encodes CASSQDPQGAYEQYF.

This clone was seen a few times. The rearrangement links TRBV9 to TRBJ2-5; TRBD2 agrees at 14 bases. Germline V lookup: CDR1 SGDLS, CDR2 YYNGEE. CDR3 size: 16 residues. V lost 3 bases and J lost 5; bases outside the gene matches: 6. CDR3 loop: CASSAGTSGSRETQYF. In DNA, the CDR3 is TGTGCCAGCAGCGCCGGGACTAGCGGGAGTAGGGAGACCCAGTACTTC.

This rearrangement joins TRBV5-6 to TRBJ1-1, with TRBD1 identical over 9 bases. After removal of 3 bases from V and 5 bases from J, the junction contained 14 bases not matched to a gene. The CDR3 has 17 amino acids. Looked up from germline, CDR1 is SGHDT and CDR2 is YYEEEE. The CDR3 protein is CASSWGRLGQGGTEAFF. CDR3 DNA sequence: TGTGCCAGCAGCTGGGGAAGGTTGGGACAGGGAGGGACTGAAGCTTTCTTT.

The chain links TRBV6-1 to TRBJ2-1, with a tentative D call TRBD1 (6 bases). The CDR3 spans 15 residues. Germline lookup yields CDR1 MNHNS and CDR2 SASEGT. The ends were cut back, 11 bases at V and 1 base at J, with 18 bases in the middle. CDR3 DNA: TGTGCCGGCAACAGGGAGAAGCAATCCTACAATGAGCAGTTCTTC. Translated: CAGNREKQSYNEQFF.

The chain recombines TRBV11-2 with TRBJ2-4; the D gene is possibly TRBD2 (5 bases). The germline CDR1 and CDR2 sequences are SGHAT and FQNNGV. The V end lost 7 bases, the J end lost 4 bases, and 23 bases lay between the germline ends. The CDR3 length is 17 residues. This chain's CDR3 is CASNLKKVARGKNIQYF. CDR3 sequence (DNA): TGTGCCAGCAACCTAAAGAAAGTCGCTAGAGGGAAAAACATTCAGTACTTC.

The rearrangement joins TRBV11-2 to TRBJ2-3, with 7 bases aligning to TRBD2. Germline CDR1 is SGHAT and CDR2 is FQNNGV. The V and J ends lost 5 bases and 5 bases, in that order; junction bases with no gene match: 10. The CDR3 is 15 residues long. The CDR3 is CASSGFEGGLDTQYF. The CDR3 DNA is TGTGCCAGCAGCGGGTTTGAGGGAGGGTTAGATACGCAGTATTTT.

This clone was seen a handful of times. This chain links TRBV5-1 with TRBJ1-2; 7 bases align to TRBD1. V was clipped by 1 base and J by 7 bases; unmatched bases: 7. The CDR3 spans 14 residues. Per the germline V gene, CDR1 is SGHRS and CDR2 is YFSETQ. The CDR3 region is CASSLSRGEGGYTF. The CDR3 bases are TGCGCCAGCAGCTTGAGCAGGGGGGAAGGTGGCTACACCTTC.

The chain uses TRBV5-1 and TRBJ2-3, with D possibly being TRBD2 (6 bases). V dropped 5 bases and J dropped 2 bases, with 15 bases sitting between them. The CDR3 extends over 15 amino acids. CDR1 and CDR2 from the germline V gene are SGHRS and YFSETQ. The CDR3: CASRPRLADTDTQYF. The CDR3 DNA sequence: TGCGCCAGCAGGCCCCGTTTAGCGGACACAGATACGCAGTATTTT.

This clone was seen only a few times. The J gene is TRBJ2-7, the V gene TRBV6-5; 8 positions agree with TRBD1. The V gene end was trimmed by 1 base and the J gene end by 7 bases; junction bases not matched to a gene: 6. The germline CDR1 and CDR2 sequences are MNHEY and SVGAGI. The CDR3 covers 14 residues. The CDR3 here is CASSYWQGAREQYF. The CDR3 nucleotides read TGTGCCAGCAGTTACTGGCAGGGGGCTCGTGAGCAGTACTTC.

This clone appeared a single time. The chain uses TRBV30 and TRBJ1-4, with D unresolved. The germline CDR1 and CDR2 sequences are GTSNPN and SVGIG (reference sequence). The CDR3 is 12 residues long. V lost 1 base and J lost 8, with 8 bases in between. CDR3 in amino acids: CAWSAHSEKLFF. In nucleotides, the CDR3 is TGTGCCTGGAGTGCACATTCGGAAAAACTGTTTTTT.

The rearrangement uses TRBV27 and TRBJ1-5, with 9 bases lining up with TRBD1. Germline CDR1 is MNHEY and CDR2 is SMNVEV (reference sequence). V shed 5 bases, J shed 5 bases, and the junction held 10 bases outside the gene matches. This CDR3 comprises 16 residues. Here the CDR3 DNA reads TGTGCCAGCAGTCTAAAGGGACAGGGCTCATATCAGCCCCAGCATTTT. The encoded protein is CASSLKGQGSYQPQHF.

This chain joins TRBV6-5 and TRBJ1-4; D unresolved. Per germline, CDR1 MNHEY and CDR2 SVGAGI. V shed 6 bases and J shed 4 bases, with 6 bases lying between them. This CDR3 region has 12 residues. DNA for the CDR3: TGTGCCAGCAGACAGTATAATGAAAAACTGTTTTTT. Its protein is CASRQYNEKLFF.

The chain couples TRBV13 to TRBJ2-1, with TRBD1 matching over 7 bases. The ends lost 5 bases at V and 0 bases at J; junction bases unmatched: 10. Germline CDR1 is PRHDT and CDR2 is FYEKMQ (reference sequence). The CDR3 runs to 17 residues. CDR3 region: CASSAQTDRSSYNEQFF. The CDR3 nucleotides are TGTGCCAGCAGCGCTCAAACGGACAGGAGCTCCTACAATGAGCAGTTCTTC. The entire variable domain, with the rest obtained from reference TRBV13 and TRBJ2-1, is as follows: AAGVIQSPRHLIKEKRETATLKCYPIPRHDTVYWYQQGPGQDPQFLISFYEKMQSDKGSIPDRFSAQQFSDYHSELNMSSLELGDSALYFCASSAQTDRSSYNEQFFGPGTRLTVL.

This chain links TRBV5-1 with TRBJ2-3; maybe TRBD1 (6 bases). Germline CDR1 SGHRS, CDR2 YFSETQ. The CDR3 loop spans 17 amino acids. The V end lost 1 base, the J end lost 0 bases, and 15 bases lay between the germline ends. CDR3 sequence: CASSLPWTAISTDTQYF. In nucleotides, the CDR3 is TGCGCCAGCAGCTTGCCTTGGACAGCGATTAGCACAGATACGCAGTATTTT.